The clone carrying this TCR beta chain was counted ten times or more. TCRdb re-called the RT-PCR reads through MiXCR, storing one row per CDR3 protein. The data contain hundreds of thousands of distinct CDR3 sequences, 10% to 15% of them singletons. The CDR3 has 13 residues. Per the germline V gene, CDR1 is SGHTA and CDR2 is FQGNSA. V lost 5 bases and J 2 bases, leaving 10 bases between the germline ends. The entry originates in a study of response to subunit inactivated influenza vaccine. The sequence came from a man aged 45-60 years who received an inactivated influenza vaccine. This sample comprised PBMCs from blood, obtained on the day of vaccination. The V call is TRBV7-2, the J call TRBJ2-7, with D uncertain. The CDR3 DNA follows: TGTGCCAGCAGCCCCCAGCCCGCCTACGAGCAGTACTTC. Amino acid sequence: CASSPQPAYEQYF.